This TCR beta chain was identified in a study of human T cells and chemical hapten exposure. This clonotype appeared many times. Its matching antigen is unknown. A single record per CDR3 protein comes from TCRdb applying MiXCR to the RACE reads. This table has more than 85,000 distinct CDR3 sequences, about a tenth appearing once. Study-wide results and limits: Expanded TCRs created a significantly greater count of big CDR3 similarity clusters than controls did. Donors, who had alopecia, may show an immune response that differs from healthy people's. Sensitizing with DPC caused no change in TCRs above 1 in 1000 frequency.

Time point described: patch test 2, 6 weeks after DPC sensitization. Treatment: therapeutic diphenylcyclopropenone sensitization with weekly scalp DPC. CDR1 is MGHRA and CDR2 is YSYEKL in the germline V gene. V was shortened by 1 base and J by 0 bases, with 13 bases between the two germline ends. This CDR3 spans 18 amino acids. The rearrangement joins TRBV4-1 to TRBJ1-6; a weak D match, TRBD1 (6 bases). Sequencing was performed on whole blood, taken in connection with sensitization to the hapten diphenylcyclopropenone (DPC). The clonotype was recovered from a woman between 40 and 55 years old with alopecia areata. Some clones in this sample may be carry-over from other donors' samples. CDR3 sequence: CASSQVLTGTSYNSPLHF. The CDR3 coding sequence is TGCGCCAGCAGCCAAGTCCTGACAGGAACCTCCTATAATTCACCCCTCCACTTT.